The 2 T cell receptor beta chains below come from one sample, sequenced in a study of monozygotic twins with inflammatory bowel disease. TCRdb reprocessed the 5' RACE reads, keeping one entry per CDR3 protein, no DNA. The data show under 200,000 distinct CDR3 sequences, and the top ten clones hold 2.8%. The sample consisted of blood. These receptors were obtained from a human donor with ulcerative colitis or Crohn's disease, or a healthy co-twin of an affected twin (not recorded which).

The chain combines TRBV18 with TRBJ2-7. This CDR3 region has 17 residues. Per the germline V gene, CDR1 is KGHSH and CDR2 is LQKENI. CDR3 residues: CASSPPFRTESSYEQYF. Filled out from reference TRBV18 and TRBJ2-7, the complete variable domain reads NAGVMQNPRHLVRRRGQEARLRCSPMKGHSHVYWYRQLPEEGLKFMVYLQKENIIDESGMPKERFSAEFPKEGPSILRIQQVVRGDSAAYFCASSPPFRTESSYEQYFGPGTRLTVT.

V gene TRBV27 combines with J gene TRBJ2-2. CDR3 size: 13 residues. The germline CDR1 and CDR2 sequences are MNHEY and SMNVEV (reference sequence). This CDR3 is CASSLSVYRELFF.